One and the same sample provided the 26 T cell receptor beta chains below, sequenced in a study of T cell responses to AZD1222 COVID-19 vaccine. Libraries were prepared by immunoSEQ multiplex PCR; TCRdb keeps only in-frame clonotypes and omits some of them. The table includes about 120,000 clones, approximately 90% detected once. Sequencing used peripheral blood, obtained on day 0 of AZD1222 vaccination. The receptors were gathered from an adult in good health.

The chain links TRBV7-9 to TRBJ2-7; 8 bases agree with TRBD1. The CDR3 consists of 17 residues. Germline V gene lookup returns CDR1 SEHNR and CDR2 FQNEAQ (reference sequence). V trimming: 5 bases; J trimming: 0 bases; junction bases outside the gene matches: 12. CDR3 in amino acids: CASSHRNDRGYSYEQYF. The CDR3 region has the DNA TGTGCCAGCAGCCACAGGAACGACAGGGGATACTCCTACGAGCAGTACTTC.

V is TRBV14 and J is TRBJ2-3, with unresolved D. V gave up 2 bases and J gave up 0 bases, with 9 bases separating them. CDR1 and CDR2 (germline): SGHDN, FVKESK. The CDR3 length is 15 residues. The CDR3 loop is CASSQQATSTDTQYF. The CDR3 nucleotides are TGTGCCAGCAGCCAACAGGCGACTAGCACAGATACGCAGTATTTT.

The chain uses TRBV6-6 and TRBJ2-7; TRBD2 agrees at 12 bases. With V trimmed by 10 bases and J by 6 bases, 4 bases remained unmatched. CDR3 length equals 12 residues. From germline, CDR1 is MNHNY and CDR2 SVGAGI (reference sequence). CDR3 nucleotide sequence: TGTGCCACCGGACTAGCGGGACGCGAGCAGTACTTC. Its translation is CATGLAGREQYF.

The chain uses TRBV10-3 and TRBJ2-5, with TRBD2 matching over 14 bases. The CDR3 spans 18 residues. The V gene end was trimmed by 7 bases and the J gene end by 2 bases; junction bases not matched to a gene: 12. CDR1 is ENHRY, CDR2 SYGVKD, per germline. DNA for the CDR3: TGTGCCATCAATAACGGGACTAGCGGGAGAATCGGGCAAGAGACCCAGTACTTC. Amino acids: CAINNGTSGRIGQETQYF.

The chain carries TRBV6-5 and TRBJ1-1; D uncertain. This CDR3 is 14 amino acids long. The germline V gene has CDR1 MNHEY and CDR2 SVGAGI. The ends were cut back, 0 bases at V and 0 bases at J, with 5 bases in the middle. CDR3: CASSYSSVNTEAFF. The CDR3 nucleotides are TGTGCCAGCAGTTACTCTAGCGTGAACACTGAAGCTTTCTTT.

The chain joins TRBV5-1 to TRBJ2-3, with 11 nucleotides matching TRBD2. The CDR3 spans 15 residues. J lost 3 bases, V lost 7 bases, and 7 bases had no gene match. Germline CDR1 is SGHRS and CDR2 is YFSETQ. In DNA, the CDR3 is TGCGCCAGCCAACTAGCGGGAGAGAGGACAGATACGCAGTATTTT. Residues: CASQLAGERTDTQYF.

Notes on this clone: The sample has other DNA sequences that encode this CDR3 too. This chain uses TRBV28 with TRBJ1-5; D is unresolved. Germline V lookup: CDR1 MDHEN, CDR2 SYDVKM. V was pared by 8 bases and J by 0 bases, with 5 bases between. CDR3 length equals 12 residues. The CDR3 DNA sequence: TGTGCCAGCCGTATTAGCAATCAGCCCCAGCATTTT. Its translation is CASRISNQPQHF.

V and J are TRBV6-1 and TRBJ1-2; TRBD1 aligns across 9 bases. V lost 6 bases to trimming and J lost 1 base; unmatched junction nucleotides: 12. The CDR3 is 17 amino acids. Germline CDR1 MNHNS, CDR2 SASEGT. CDR3 sequence reads: CASREPPGQGLNYGYTF. The CDR3 DNA sequence: TGTGCCAGCAGAGAACCTCCGGGACAGGGCCTTAACTATGGCTACACCTTC.

CDR3 nucleotide sequence: TGTGCCAGTAGTAAGGGGGGCAGTGCTAATGAAAAACTGTTTTTT. Its protein product is CASSKGGSANEKLFF. The rearrangement joins TRBV19 to TRBJ1-4; maybe TRBD1 (6 bases). Germline V gives CDR1 LNHDA, CDR2 SQIVND (reference sequence). Trimming removed 4 bases at V and 3 bases at J, with 12 bases between. The CDR3 extends over 15 amino acids.

The CDR3 loop reads CASSLGASGTPYEQYF. CDR3 in DNA: TGTGCCAGCAGCTTAGGGGCTAGCGGGACACCCTACGAGCAGTACTTC. The chain recombines TRBV7-8 with TRBJ2-7; 9 nucleotides agree with TRBD2. The V gene's germline CDR1 is SGHVS and CDR2 FQNEAQ. Unmatched junction bases numbered 6, after V lost 1 base and J lost 2 bases. The CDR3 runs to 16 residues.

The chain employs TRBV5-1 and TRBJ2-1, with TRBD2 matching 7 bases. Per germline, CDR1 SGHRS and CDR2 YFSETQ. This CDR3 contains 15 residues. Trimming took 4 bases from V and 3 from J; bases not matched to a gene: 7. The CDR3 coding sequence is TGCGCCAGCAGCCTCGGGATAGCGGGCTACAATGAGCAGTTCTTC. Translation gives CASSLGIAGYNEQFF. Full variable domain (remainder filled in from reference TRBV5-1 and TRBJ2-1): KAGVTQTPRYLIKTRGQQVTLSCSPISGHRSVSWYQQTPGQGLQFLFEYFSETQRNKGNFPGRFSGRQFSNSRSEMNVSTLELGDSALYLCASSLGIAGYNEQFFGPGTRLTVL.

The rearrangement links TRBV20-1 to TRBJ1-2; D is unresolved. The CDR3 runs to 11 residues. The germline gives CDR1 DFQATT, CDR2 SNEGSKA (reference sequence). The germline V and J ends were trimmed by 3 bases and 13 bases, with 15 bases remaining between them. The CDR3 DNA is TGCAGTGCTAGCCCTCAGGTGGAAGGCACCTTC. It is translated as CSASPQVEGTF.

J is TRBJ2-7 and V is TRBV6-5, with TRBD2 as a possible D gene (6 bases). This CDR3 is built from 14 residues. Between the trimmed V and J ends, which lost 10 bases and 2 bases, there was a span of 18 bases. CDR1 and CDR2 from the germline V gene are MNHEY and SVGAGI. DNA for the CDR3: TGTGCCACCAATTGGGGGACTTATACCTACGAGCAGTACTTC. It is translated as CATNWGTYTYEQYF.

The rearrangement links TRBV28 to TRBJ2-7, with 9 bases that match TRBD1. V gave up 3 bases and J gave up 5 bases; unmatched junction bases: 11. CDR1 and CDR2 (germline): MDHEN, SYDVKM. The CDR3 contains 16 residues. In DNA, the CDR3 is TGTGCCAGCAGTTTCGCTACCGGGACAGGGATCCACGAGCAGTACTTC. Translating gives CASSFATGTGIHEQYF.

V is TRBV5-8 and J is TRBJ2-5, with D uncertain. V was pared by 5 bases and J by 2 bases, with 4 bases between. The CDR3 loop spans 11 amino acids. CDR1 SGHTS and CDR2 YDEGEE come from the germline V gene. The CDR3 sequence is CASRKQETQYF. The CDR3 DNA sequence: TGTGCCAGCAGAAAGCAAGAGACCCAGTACTTC.

CDR3 loop: CASSPGTSGSQGETQYF. The DNA of the CDR3 is TGTGCCAGCAGTCCCGGGACTAGCGGGAGCCAGGGGGAGACCCAGTACTTC. J is TRBJ2-5 and V is TRBV27; 14 nucleotides agree with TRBD2. The CDR3 is 17 amino acids. The trim removed 5 bases at V and 5 bases at J, leaving 10 bases unmatched. Per the germline V gene, CDR1 is MNHEY and CDR2 is SMNVEV (reference sequence).

The chain links TRBV4-3 to TRBJ1-2, with D unresolved. The CDR3 contains 13 residues. Trimming left V 3 bases short and J 2 bases short, with 7 bases between. Germline lookup yields CDR1 LGHNA and CDR2 YSLEER. The CDR3 coding sequence is TGCGCCAGCAGCCAGGGAGGGAACTATGGCTACACCTTC. This codes for CASSQGGNYGYTF.

The V call is TRBV5-1, the J call TRBJ1-2; D unclear. The CDR3 loop spans 13 amino acids. Trimming shortened V by 0 bases and J by 0 bases, and 3 bases separated the two germline ends. Looked up from germline, CDR1 is SGHRS and CDR2 is YFSETQ. Written as DNA, the CDR3 is TGCGCCAGCAGCTTGGTAGCTAACTATGGCTACACCTTC. Translation: CASSLVANYGYTF.

The chain combines TRBV27 with TRBJ2-3; D is unresolved. The ends were cut back, 1 base at V and 2 bases at J, with 7 bases in the middle. Germline values: CDR1 MNHEY, CDR2 SMNVEV (reference sequence). The CDR3 loop spans 14 amino acids. The CDR3 region is CASSLFSNTDTQYF. As DNA, the CDR3 is TGTGCCAGCAGTTTATTTTCTAACACAGATACGCAGTATTTT.

This sequence joins TRBV19 and TRBJ2-2; D remains unclear. The CDR3 totals 13 residues. Per the germline V gene, CDR1 is LNHDA and CDR2 is SQIVND (reference sequence). The V gene lost 0 bases and the J gene lost 7 bases, with 6 bases spanning the gap. The CDR3 DNA sequence: TGTGCCAGTAGTATAGAAGGGTTCGGGGAGCTGTTTTTT. This sequence encodes CASSIEGFGELFF.

V gene TRBV7-9 combines with J gene TRBJ2-1; 9 positions agree with TRBD2. The germline V gene encodes CDR1 SEHNR and CDR2 FQNEAQ (reference sequence). The V segment lost 4 bases and the J segment 1 base; nucleotides outside the gene matches: 8. This CDR3 has 17 amino acids. CDR3 DNA sequence: TGTGCCAGCAGCTACCTTGCGGGAGGGCAATCCTACAATGAGCAGTTCTTC. Residues: CASSYLAGGQSYNEQFF.

The count of this clone is one. The gene calls are TRBV7-3 and TRBJ2-5; D remains unclear. The germline V gene encodes CDR1 SGHTA and CDR2 FQGTGA. The CDR3 has 12 amino acids. V gave up 2 bases and J gave up 4 bases, with 5 bases separating them. CDR3 sequence reads: CASSLGVETQYF. The CDR3 DNA follows: TGTGCCAGCAGCTTAGGGGTAGAGACCCAGTACTTC.

The chain is built from TRBV11-2 and TRBJ2-7; a possible D gene is TRBD2 (5 bases). Trimming took 5 bases from V and 1 from J, leaving 12 bases between them. This CDR3 comprises 14 residues. Germline CDR1 and CDR2: SGHAT and FQNNGV. CDR3 loop: CASSPAGISYEQYF. For the CDR3, the DNA is TGTGCCAGCAGCCCCGCCGGGATTTCCTACGAGCAGTACTTC.

The gene calls are TRBV6-6 and TRBJ2-1; D is unclear. The CDR3 is made up of 15 amino acids. V was shortened by 0 bases and J by 3 bases, with 9 bases between the two germline ends. Germline V gene lookup returns CDR1 MNHNY and CDR2 SVGAGI (reference sequence). This chain's CDR3 is CASSYSPNLYNEQFF. As DNA, the CDR3 is TGTGCCAGCAGTTACTCCCCAAATCTCTACAATGAGCAGTTCTTC.

This chain connects TRBV2 to TRBJ1-5, with unresolved D. The CDR3 length is 14 residues. Germline loops: CDR1 SNHLY, CDR2 FYNNEI. Trimming pared 6 bases from V and 0 bases from J, leaving 9 bases between. The chain's CDR3 is CASRGRTSNQPQHF. Here the CDR3 DNA reads TGTGCCAGCAGGGGGAGAACTAGCAATCAGCCCCAGCATTTT.

The chain has TRBV18 and TRBJ2-1; D possibly corresponds to TRBD2 (6 bases). Germline CDR1 reads KGHSH; CDR2 reads LQKENI. V was trimmed by 2 bases and J by 9 bases, leaving 11 bases between them. This CDR3 region has 13 residues. The CDR3 here is CASSPSGVGEQFF. In DNA form, the CDR3 reads TGTGCCAGCTCACCATCGGGGGTTGGTGAGCAGTTCTTC.